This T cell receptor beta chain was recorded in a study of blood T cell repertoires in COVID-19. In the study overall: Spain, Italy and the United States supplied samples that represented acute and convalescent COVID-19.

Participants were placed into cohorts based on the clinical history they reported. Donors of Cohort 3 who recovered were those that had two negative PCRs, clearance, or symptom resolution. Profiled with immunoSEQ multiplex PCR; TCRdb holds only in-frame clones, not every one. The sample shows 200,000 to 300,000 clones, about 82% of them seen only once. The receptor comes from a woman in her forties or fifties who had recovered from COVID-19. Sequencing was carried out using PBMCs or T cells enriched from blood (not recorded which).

In DNA, the CDR3 is TGTGCCAGCAGCTTAGCCCGACATGCCACTAATGAAAAACTGTTTTTT. Its translation: CASSLARHATNEKLFF. This chain uses TRBV7-6 with TRBJ1-4; D unclear. The germline gives CDR1 SGHVS, CDR2 FNYEAQ. The CDR3 is 16 residues long. V lost 0 bases to trimming and J lost 2 bases, with 10 bases between them.